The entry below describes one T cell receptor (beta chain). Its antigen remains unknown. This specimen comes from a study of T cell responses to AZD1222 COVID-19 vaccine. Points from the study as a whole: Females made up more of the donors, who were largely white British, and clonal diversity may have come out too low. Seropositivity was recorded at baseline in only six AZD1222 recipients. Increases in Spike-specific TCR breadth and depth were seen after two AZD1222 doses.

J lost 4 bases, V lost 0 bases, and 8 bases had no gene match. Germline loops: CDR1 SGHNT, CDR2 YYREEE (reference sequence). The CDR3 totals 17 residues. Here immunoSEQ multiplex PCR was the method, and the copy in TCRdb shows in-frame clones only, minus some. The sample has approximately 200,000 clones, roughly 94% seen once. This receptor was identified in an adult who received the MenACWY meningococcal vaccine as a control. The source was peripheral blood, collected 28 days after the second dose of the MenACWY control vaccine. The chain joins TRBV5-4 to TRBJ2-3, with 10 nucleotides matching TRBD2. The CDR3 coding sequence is TGTGCCAGCAGCTTGGGGTTAAGCGGGGGGGCCGCAGATACGCAGTATTTT. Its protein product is CASSLGLSGGAADTQYF.